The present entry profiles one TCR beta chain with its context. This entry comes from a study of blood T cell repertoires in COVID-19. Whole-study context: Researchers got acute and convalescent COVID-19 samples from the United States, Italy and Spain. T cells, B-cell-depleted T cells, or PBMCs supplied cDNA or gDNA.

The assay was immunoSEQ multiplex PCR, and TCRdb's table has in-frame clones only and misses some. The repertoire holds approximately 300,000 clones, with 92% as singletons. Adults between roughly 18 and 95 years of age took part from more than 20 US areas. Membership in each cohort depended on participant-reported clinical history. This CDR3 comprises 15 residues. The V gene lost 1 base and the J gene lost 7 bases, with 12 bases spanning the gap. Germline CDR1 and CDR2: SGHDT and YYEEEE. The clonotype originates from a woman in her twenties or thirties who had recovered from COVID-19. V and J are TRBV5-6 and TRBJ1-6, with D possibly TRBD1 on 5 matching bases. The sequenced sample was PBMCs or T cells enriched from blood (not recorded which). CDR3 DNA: TGTGCCAGCAGCTTGACCGGGACTTGGAATTCACCCCTCCACTTT. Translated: CASSLTGTWNSPLHF.